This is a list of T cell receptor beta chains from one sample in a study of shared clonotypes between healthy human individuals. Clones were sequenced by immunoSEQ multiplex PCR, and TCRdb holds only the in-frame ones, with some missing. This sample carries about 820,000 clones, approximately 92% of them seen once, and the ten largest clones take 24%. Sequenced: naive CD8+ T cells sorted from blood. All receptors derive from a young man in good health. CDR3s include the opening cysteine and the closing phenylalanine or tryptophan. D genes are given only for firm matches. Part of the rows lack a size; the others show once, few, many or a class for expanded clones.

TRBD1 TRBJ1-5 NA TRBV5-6 TGTGCCAGCAGGGGACAGGGAATAAATCAGCCCCAGCATTTT CASRGQGINQPQHF
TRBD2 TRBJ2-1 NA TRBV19 TGTGCCAGTACTATAGCGGGTAACTCCTACAATGAGCAGTTCTTC CASTIAGNSYNEQFF
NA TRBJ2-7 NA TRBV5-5 TGTGCCAGCGAGAGGACAGACTCCTACGAGCAGTACTTC CASERTDSYEQYF
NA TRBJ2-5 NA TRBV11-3 TGTGCCAGCAGCACCGGGAGCCGAGGGACACAACAAGAGACCCAGTACTTC CASSTGSRGTQQETQYF
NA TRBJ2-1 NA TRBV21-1 TGTGCCAGCAGCAACCGGGACGCCGGCAATGAGCAGTTCTTC CASSNRDAGNEQFF
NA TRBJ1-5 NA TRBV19 TGTGCCAGTAGTATAGGGGAAGGCAATCAGCCCCAGCATTTT CASSIGEGNQPQHF
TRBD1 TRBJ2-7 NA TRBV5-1 TGCGCCAGCAGCTTGGAATCCGGACAGGGGGCCTCCGAGCAGTACTTC CASSLESGQGASEQYF
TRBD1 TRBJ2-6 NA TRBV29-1 TGCAGCGCGGGGGACAGGCACGGTGGGGCCAACGTCCTGACTTTC CSAGDRHGGANVLTF
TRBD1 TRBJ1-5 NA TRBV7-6 TGTGCCAGCAGCTTAGTGCCCGGGACAGATCGGAGAAATCAGCCCCAGCATTTT CASSLVPGTDRRNQPQHF
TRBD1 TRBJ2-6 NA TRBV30 TGTGCCTGGAGTCCATCGCCGGGACAGGGGTCTGGGGCCAACGTCCTGACTTTC CAWSPSPGQGSGANVLTF
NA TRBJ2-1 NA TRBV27 TGTGCCAGCATGCAGTTCCCGACGAGAGATGAGCAGTTCTTC CASMQFPTRDEQFF
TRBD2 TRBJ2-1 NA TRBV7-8 TGTGCCAGCAGCTTATCCCGACTAGCGGGTGGAAATGAGCAGTTCTTC CASSLSRLAGGNEQFF
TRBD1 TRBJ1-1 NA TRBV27 TGTGCCAGCACCAGGACAGGGCCTCACACTGAAGCTTTCTTT CASTRTGPHTEAFF
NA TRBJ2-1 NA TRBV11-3 TGTGCCAGCAGCCCTCACACGGCGGGTTACAGGTCCGGCTCCAATGAGCAGTTCTTC CASSPHTAGYRSGSNEQFF
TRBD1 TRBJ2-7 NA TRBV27 TGTGCCAGCAGTTCGACAGGGCCCCACGAGCAGTACTTC CASSSTGPHEQYF
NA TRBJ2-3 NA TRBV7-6 TGTGCCAGCAGTCGAAGACTAGGGGGCACAGATACGCAGTATTTT CASSRRLGGTDTQYF
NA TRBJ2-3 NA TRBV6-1 TGTGCCAGCAGTGAATGGAAAAGCACAGATACGCAGTATTTT CASSEWKSTDTQYF
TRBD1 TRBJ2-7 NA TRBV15 TGTGCCACCAGCAGGAACAGGGGTAGCGAGCAGTACTTC CATSRNRGSEQYF
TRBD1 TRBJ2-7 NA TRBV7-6 TGTGCCAGCAGCTTAGAGGGGACAGGGGGCGGCAACGAGCAGTACTTC CASSLEGTGGGNEQYF
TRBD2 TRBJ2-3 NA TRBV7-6 TGTGCCAGCAGCTTCAGGACTAGCGGGAGCACAGATACGCAGTATTTT CASSFRTSGSTDTQYF
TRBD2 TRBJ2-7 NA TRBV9 TGTGCCAGCAGCCCCCCTAGCGGGAGTTTCGAGCAGTACTTC CASSPPSGSFEQYF
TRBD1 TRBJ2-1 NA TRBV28 TGTGCCAGCAGACCGGAGACAGGGAGCTCCTACAATGAGCAGTTCTTC CASRPETGSSYNEQFF
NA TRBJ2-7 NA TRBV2 TGTGCCAGCAGTGTGCCGGGATCCCCCCCCTACGAGCAGTACTTC CASSVPGSPPYEQYF
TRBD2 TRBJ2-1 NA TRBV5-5 TGTGCCAGCAGCTGGACTAGCGGGAGTGGCAATGAGCAGTTCTTC CASSWTSGSGNEQFF
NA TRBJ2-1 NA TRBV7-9 TGTGCCAGCAGTGGGGGGAGTTTAGGCGACAATGAGCAGTTCTTC CASSGGSLGDNEQFF
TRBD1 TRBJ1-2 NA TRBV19 TGTGCCAGTAGTCCGGGACAGGGGGCATGGGGCTACACCTTC CASSPGQGAWGYTF
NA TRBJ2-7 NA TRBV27 TGTGCCAGCAGTGCCGGGATCAACTACGAGCAGTACTTC CASSAGINYEQYF
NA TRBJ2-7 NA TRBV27 TGTGCCACCAACCCCCCCGCGGCTCCCTACGAGCAGTACTTC CATNPPAAPYEQYF
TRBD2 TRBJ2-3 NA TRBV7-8 TGTGCCAGCAGCTTAGCACCAGCGGGAGAGGTAGTTGATACGCAGTATTTT CASSLAPAGEVVDTQYF
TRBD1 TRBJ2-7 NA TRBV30 TGTGCCTGGACCGGGACAGGAAACTACGAGCAGTACTTC CAWTGTGNYEQYF
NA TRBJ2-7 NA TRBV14 TGTGCCAGCAGCCAGCTTTTGCGGACCTACGAGCAGTACTTC CASSQLLRTYEQYF
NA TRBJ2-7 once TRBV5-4 TGTGCCAGCAGCCCGGGGGCTAGCGGTCCTCAGCAGTACTTC CASSPGASGPQQYF
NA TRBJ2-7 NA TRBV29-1 TGCAGCGTTGAAACGGACTTTTCCTACGAGCAGTACTTC CSVETDFSYEQYF
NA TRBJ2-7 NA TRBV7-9 TGTGCCAGCAGCTCAAACGAGGCCAAAAAGGACGGACCCACCTACGAGCAGTACTTC CASSSNEAKKDGPTYEQYF
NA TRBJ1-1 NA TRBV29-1 TGCAGCGGTCGTAGGGTGGGAGGGCGTTCTGAAGCTTTCTTT CSGRRVGGRSEAFF
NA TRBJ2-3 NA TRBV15 TGTGCCACCAGCACCTCCCGCCCCCTACCTGGAGGGGGCACAGATACGCAGTATTTT CATSTSRPLPGGGTDTQYF
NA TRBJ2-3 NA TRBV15 TGTGCCACCAGCAGGGGTGAGGTTTACACAGATACGCAGTATTTT CATSRGEVYTDTQYF
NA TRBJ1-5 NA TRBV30 TGTGCCTGGAGTTCAGGGGCGGCGAGCAATCAGCCCCAGCATTTT CAWSSGAASNQPQHF
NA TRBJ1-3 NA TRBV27 TGTGCCAGCAGTTCCGGGGTTCAAGCTGGAAACACCATATATTTT CASSSGVQAGNTIYF
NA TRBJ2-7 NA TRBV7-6 TGTGCCAGCAGCTCTAATGGGTACGAGCAGTACTTC CASSSNGYEQYF
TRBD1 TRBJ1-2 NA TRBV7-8 TGTGCCAGCAGCTTGGAATCAGGACAGGGGGGCTATGGCTACACCTTC CASSLESGQGGYGYTF
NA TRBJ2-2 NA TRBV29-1 TGCAGCGTTTTTAGTCGTGGGGAGCTGTTTTTT CSVFSRGELFF
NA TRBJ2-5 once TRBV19 TGTGCCAGTAGTATAACGGCGTACCAAGAGACCCAGTACTTC CASSITAYQETQYF
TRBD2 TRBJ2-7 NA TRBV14 TGTGCCAGCAGCCAAGAACTCCTGGGACTAGGCTCCTACGAGCAGTACTTC CASSQELLGLGSYEQYF
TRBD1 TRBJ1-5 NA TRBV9 TGTGCCAGCAGCGACGGGACAGGGAAAGGTCAGCCCCAGCATTTT CASSDGTGKGQPQHF
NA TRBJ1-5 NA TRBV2 TGTGCCAGCAGTGACGCCAAGGGGAGCAATCAGCCCCAGCATTTT CASSDAKGSNQPQHF
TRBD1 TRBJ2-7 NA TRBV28 TGTGCCAGCAGCCCTCCCGGGACAGCTTCTTACGAGCAGTACTTC CASSPPGTASYEQYF
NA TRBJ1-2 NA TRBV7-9 TGTGCCAGCAGCTCGAATCCGGGACGGCCAACTAACTATGGCTACACCTTC CASSSNPGRPTNYGYTF
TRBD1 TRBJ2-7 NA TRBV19 TGTGCCAGTAGTGCGTCCGGGACAGGGGGCTCCGAGCAGTACTTC CASSASGTGGSEQYF